One TCR beta chain is described in this entry. Clones were read by immunoSEQ multiplex PCR, and TCRdb kept only the in-frame ones, dropping some. The table lists around 250,000 clones, roughly 86% of them singletons, with 3.6% in the top ten. The source of the sample is a study of blood T cell repertoires in COVID-19. Germline CDR1 is SGHTA and CDR2 is FQGNSA. Trimming shortened V by 1 base and J by 5 bases, and 14 bases separated the two germline ends. The CDR3 length is 15 residues. The sequence derives from a man between 18 and 35 years old with active or convalescent COVID-19. The chain combines TRBV7-2 with TRBJ1-2, with D perhaps matching TRBD1 (5 bases). Source material: peripheral blood. As DNA, the CDR3 is TGTGCCAGCAGCTTAGAGGGGACTGCACTTTATGGCTACACCTTC. Translated, it gives CASSLEGTALYGYTF.